This T cell receptor (beta chain) was sequenced during a study of identical twins. V lost 7 bases and J lost 7, with 16 bases in between. CDR3 length: 14 residues. Germline values: CDR1 SEHNR, CDR2 FQNEAQ (reference sequence). Healthy Caucasian individuals made up all the donors. TCRdb reprocessed the 5' RACE reads via MiXCR and lists one record per CDR3 protein. The table records some 500,000 distinct CDR3 sequences, around an eighth of them present only once. At least ten counts were recorded for this clonotype. This same sample was also taken into another study, of yellow fever vaccine responses in identical twins.

The specimen was CD4+ T cells sorted from blood. The chain recombines TRBV7-9 with TRBJ2-2; TRBD2 might be the D (5 bases). This receptor was taken from a woman younger than 30 in good health. CDR3 in amino acids: CASTLFGVGGELFF. The CDR3 DNA follows: TGTGCCAGCACCCTCTTCGGGGTTGGCGGGGAGCTGTTTTTT.